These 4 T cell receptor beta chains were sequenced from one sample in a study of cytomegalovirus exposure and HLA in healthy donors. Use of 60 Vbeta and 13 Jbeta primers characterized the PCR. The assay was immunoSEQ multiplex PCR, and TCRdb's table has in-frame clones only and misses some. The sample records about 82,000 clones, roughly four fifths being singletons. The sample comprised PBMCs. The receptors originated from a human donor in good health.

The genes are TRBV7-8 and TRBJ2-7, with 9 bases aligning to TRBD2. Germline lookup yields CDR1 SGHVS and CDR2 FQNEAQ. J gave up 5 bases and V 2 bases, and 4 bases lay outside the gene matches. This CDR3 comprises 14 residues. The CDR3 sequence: CASSLLAGYNEQYF. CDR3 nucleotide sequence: TGTGCCAGCAGCTTACTAGCGGGGTACAACGAGCAGTACTTC.

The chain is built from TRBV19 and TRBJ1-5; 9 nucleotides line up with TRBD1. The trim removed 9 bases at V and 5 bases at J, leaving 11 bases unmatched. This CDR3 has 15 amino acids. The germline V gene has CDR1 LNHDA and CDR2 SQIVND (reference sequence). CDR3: CASLDRGSAYQPQHF. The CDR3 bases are TGTGCCAGCCTGGACAGGGGTTCAGCCTATCAGCCCCAGCATTTT. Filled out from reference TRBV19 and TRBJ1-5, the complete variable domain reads DGGITQSPKYLFRKEGQNVTLSCEQNLNHDAMYWYRQDPGQGLRLIYYSQIVNDFQKGDIAEGYSVSREKKESFPLTVTSAQKNPTAFYLCASLDRGSAYQPQHFGDGTRLSIL.

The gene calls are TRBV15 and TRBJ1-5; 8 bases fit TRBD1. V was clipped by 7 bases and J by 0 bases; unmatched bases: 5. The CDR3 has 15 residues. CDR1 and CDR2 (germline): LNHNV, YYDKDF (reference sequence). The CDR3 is CATKTGENSNQPQHF. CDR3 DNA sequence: TGTGCCACCAAGACAGGGGAAAATAGCAATCAGCCCCAGCATTTT. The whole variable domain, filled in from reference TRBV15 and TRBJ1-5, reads DAMVIQNPRYQVTQFGKPVTLSCSQTLNHNVMYWYQQKSSQAPKLLFHYYDKDFNNEADTPDNFQSRRPNTSFCFLDIRSPGLGDTAMYLCATKTGENSNQPQHFGDGTRLSIL.

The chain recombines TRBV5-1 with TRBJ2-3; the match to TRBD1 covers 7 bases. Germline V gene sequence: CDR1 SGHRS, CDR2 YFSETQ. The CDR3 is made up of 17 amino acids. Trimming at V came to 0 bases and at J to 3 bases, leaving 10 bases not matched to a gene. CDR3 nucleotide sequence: TGCGCCAGCAGCTTGGAACAGGGGAGCTTTGGAACAGATACGCAGTATTTT. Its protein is CASSLEQGSFGTDTQYF.